This T cell receptor (beta chain) was sequenced in a study of cytomegalovirus exposure and HLA in healthy donors. Study background: In an earlier analysis, around 100 million unique TCR beta sequences were found from about 190 million T cells. In terms of ancestry, the Caucasian-associated cluster contained about 80% of the approximately 400 genotyped donors.

Study observations and caveats: Later analysis reportedly placed an Asian-associated ancestry cluster below the roughly 690-donor mean in N-insertions. One variant, a missense change in DCLRE1C, was linked in a later analysis to TCR beta V- and J-gene trimming.

The count of this clone is one. Antigen unknown. Both 60 Vbeta primers and 13 Jbeta primers went into the PCR. Assay used: immunoSEQ multiplex PCR; TCRdb lists only in-frame clones, some missing. The data show around 120,000 clones, with approximately 80% seen just once and 2.7% held by the top ten. The CDR3 is 13 amino acids. Germline V lookup: CDR1 MNHEY, CDR2 SMNVEV (reference sequence). V lost 5 bases and J lost 3, with 11 bases in between. The rearrangement joins TRBV27 to TRBJ2-7; perhaps TRBD1 as D (6 bases). Sequencing used PBMCs. The sequence came from a boy between 2 and 10 years old in good health and CMV-seronegative. The CDR3 protein is CASSPGQFYEQYF. The CDR3 nucleotides are TGTGCCAGCAGTCCCGGACAGTTCTACGAGCAGTACTTC.